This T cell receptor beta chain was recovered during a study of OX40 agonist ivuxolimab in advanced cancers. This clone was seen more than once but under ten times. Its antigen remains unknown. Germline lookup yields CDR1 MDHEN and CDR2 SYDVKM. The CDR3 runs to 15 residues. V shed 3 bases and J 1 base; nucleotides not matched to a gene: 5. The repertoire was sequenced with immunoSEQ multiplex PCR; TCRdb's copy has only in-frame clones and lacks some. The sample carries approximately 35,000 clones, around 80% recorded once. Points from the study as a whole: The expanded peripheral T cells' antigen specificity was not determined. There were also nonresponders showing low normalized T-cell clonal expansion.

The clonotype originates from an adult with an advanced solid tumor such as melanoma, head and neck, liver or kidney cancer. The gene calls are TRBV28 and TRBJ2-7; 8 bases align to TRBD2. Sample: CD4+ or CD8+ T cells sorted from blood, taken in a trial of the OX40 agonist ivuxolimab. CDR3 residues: CASSFPGGASYEQYF. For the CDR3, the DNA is TGTGCCAGCAGTTTCCCCGGGGGGGCATCCTACGAGCAGTACTTC.